A selection of T cell receptor beta chains follows, all from one sample in a study of blood T cell repertoires in COVID-19. The data were produced by immunoSEQ multiplex PCR, yet TCRdb's version contains in-frame clones alone and is incomplete. The sample yields 200,000 to 250,000 clones, roughly 94% seen once. The sample consisted of peripheral blood. The receptors here all came from a man aged 25-40 years with acute or convalescent COVID-19. The CDR3 runs from the conserved cysteine through the conserved F or W. Each record gives: D gene, V gene, J gene, clone size, CDR3 DNA, CDR3 protein. The D gene is left open where the match is weak. For some rows the clone size is stated as once, few or many, or as a class when expanded; others skip it.

d_call: TRBD1
v_call: TRBV5-1
j_call: TRBJ2-1
clone_size: .
cdr3_nt: TGCGCCAGCAGCTTTGCGACAGGGCTCACCTACAATGAGCAGTTCTTC
cdr3_aa: CASSFATGLTYNEQFF

d_call: TRBD1
v_call: TRBV10-2
j_call: TRBJ1-3
clone_size: once
cdr3_nt: TGCGCCAGTCAAGGACAGGGGCTCTCTGGAAACACCATATATTTT
cdr3_aa: CASQGQGLSGNTIYF

d_call: .
v_call: TRBV5-4
j_call: TRBJ2-2
clone_size: .
cdr3_nt: TGTGCCAGCAGCTTGGGCCCGGGTAGGGGCACCGGGGAGCTGTTTTTT
cdr3_aa: CASSLGPGRGTGELFF

d_call: TRBD1
v_call: TRBV27
j_call: TRBJ2-3
clone_size: .
cdr3_nt: TGTGCCAGCACCATTCCGGGACAGGGAACAGATACGCAGTATTTT
cdr3_aa: CASTIPGQGTDTQYF

d_call: TRBD2
v_call: TRBV27
j_call: TRBJ2-5
clone_size: .
cdr3_nt: TGTGCCAGCAGTATCAGGTTTGCTAGCGGGGGGCCCCGGGAGACCCAGTACTTC
cdr3_aa: CASSIRFASGGPRETQYF

d_call: .
v_call: TRBV6-5
j_call: TRBJ1-5
clone_size: .
cdr3_nt: TGTGCCAGCAGTCGCACAGGGAACAATCAGCCCCAGCATTTT
cdr3_aa: CASSRTGNNQPQHF

d_call: .
v_call: TRBV6-6
j_call: TRBJ1-2
clone_size: .
cdr3_nt: TGTGCCAGCAGCCCTATGGGAGGGACGGCCTATGGCTACACCTTC
cdr3_aa: CASSPMGGTAYGYTF

d_call: .
v_call: TRBV27
j_call: TRBJ2-2
clone_size: .
cdr3_nt: TGTGCCAGCGCCCTGGGGCCCGGGGAGCTGTTTTTT
cdr3_aa: CASALGPGELFF

d_call: .
v_call: TRBV6-1
j_call: TRBJ2-7
clone_size: .
cdr3_nt: TGTGCCAGCAGTGATTGGGGCCAGTACGAGCAGTACTTC
cdr3_aa: CASSDWGQYEQYF

d_call: .
v_call: TRBV19
j_call: TRBJ1-1
clone_size: .
cdr3_nt: TGTGCCAGTAGTATAGGGAGAGGGTCCACTGAAGCTTTCTTT
cdr3_aa: CASSIGRGSTEAFF

d_call: TRBD1
v_call: TRBV28
j_call: TRBJ2-7
clone_size: .
cdr3_nt: TGTGCCAGCATTCCCCTGGGACAGGGGGCCAGCGAGCAGTACTTC
cdr3_aa: CASIPLGQGASEQYF

d_call: .
v_call: TRBV28
j_call: TRBJ2-7
clone_size: .
cdr3_nt: TGCACCACCTATTCAGGCGGGGCTCCCTACGAGCAGTACTTC
cdr3_aa: CTTYSGGAPYEQYF

d_call: .
v_call: TRBV7-3
j_call: TRBJ2-3
clone_size: .
cdr3_nt: TGTGCCAGCAGCCCTTATATCACAGATACGCAGTATTTT
cdr3_aa: CASSPYITDTQYF

d_call: .
v_call: TRBV12-5
j_call: TRBJ1-5
clone_size: .
cdr3_nt: TGTGCTAGTGGTTTGGGATCGACAGGTAATCAGCCCCAGCATTTT
cdr3_aa: CASGLGSTGNQPQHF

d_call: .
v_call: TRBV19
j_call: TRBJ1-1
clone_size: .
cdr3_nt: TGTGCCAGTAGTATAGGGCAGGAGAGGGCTGAAGCTTTCTTT
cdr3_aa: CASSIGQERAEAFF

d_call: .
v_call: TRBV6-5
j_call: TRBJ2-6
clone_size: .
cdr3_nt: TGTGCCAGCACAATGGGGGCCTCTGGGGCCAACGTCCTGACTTTC
cdr3_aa: CASTMGASGANVLTF

d_call: .
v_call: TRBV9
j_call: TRBJ2-1
clone_size: .
cdr3_nt: TGTGCCAGCAGCGTATCCTCAGGAGGTTGGGACAATGAGCAGTTCTTC
cdr3_aa: CASSVSSGGWDNEQFF

d_call: .
v_call: TRBV7-3
j_call: TRBJ2-3
clone_size: .
cdr3_nt: TGTGCCAGCAGCTTAAACCCGCGGGCGTCCCCGAGGGATACGCAGTATTTT
cdr3_aa: CASSLNPRASPRDTQYF

d_call: TRBD1
v_call: TRBV6-6
j_call: TRBJ1-1
clone_size: .
cdr3_nt: TGTGCCAGCAGCCTTGGACAGGTTTATACTGAAGCTTTCTTT
cdr3_aa: CASSLGQVYTEAFF

d_call: .
v_call: TRBV30
j_call: TRBJ2-5
clone_size: .
cdr3_nt: TGTGCCTGGAGCCAGAATACAGGGGAGACCCAGTACTTC
cdr3_aa: CAWSQNTGETQYF

d_call: .
v_call: TRBV19
j_call: TRBJ1-6
clone_size: .
cdr3_nt: TGTGCCAGTAGCGAAGATGGACAGACAGCAGCTAATTCACCCCTCCACTTT
cdr3_aa: CASSEDGQTAANSPLHF

d_call: .
v_call: TRBV5-1
j_call: TRBJ1-6
clone_size: .
cdr3_nt: TGCGCCAGCAGCGGGCAGAGTAATTCACCCCTCCACTTT
cdr3_aa: CASSGQSNSPLHF

d_call: .
v_call: TRBV12-3/TRBV12-4
j_call: TRBJ1-1
clone_size: .
cdr3_nt: TGTGCCAGCAGTCCGGACACCTACACTGAAGCTTTCTTT
cdr3_aa: CASSPDTYTEAFF

d_call: TRBD2
v_call: TRBV19
j_call: TRBJ2-2
clone_size: few
cdr3_nt: TGTGCCAGTCGGGGACTAGCACAGACCGGGGAGCTGTTTTTT
cdr3_aa: CASRGLAQTGELFF

d_call: TRBD2
v_call: TRBV28
j_call: TRBJ2-7
clone_size: once
cdr3_nt: TGTGCCAGCAGTTTAGGAGGAGTAGCGGGGGCCCCAACCTACGAGCAGTACTTC
cdr3_aa: CASSLGGVAGAPTYEQYF

d_call: .
v_call: TRBV19
j_call: TRBJ1-6
clone_size: .
cdr3_nt: TGTGCCAGTAGTATAGATAACCAGGGTCGGAATTCACCCCTCCACTTT
cdr3_aa: CASSIDNQGRNSPLHF

d_call: .
v_call: TRBV5-1
j_call: TRBJ1-4
clone_size: .
cdr3_nt: TGCGCCAGCAGCGCGGGTTCCGGAAGAACTAATGAAAAACTGTTTTTT
cdr3_aa: CASSAGSGRTNEKLFF

d_call: TRBD2
v_call: TRBV3-1/TRBV3-2
j_call: TRBJ2-7
clone_size: once
cdr3_nt: TGTGCCAGCAGCCAACGGCGGGAGAAAGCCGAGCAGTACTTC
cdr3_aa: CASSQRREKAEQYF

d_call: .
v_call: TRBV14
j_call: TRBJ1-6
clone_size: .
cdr3_nt: TGTGCCAGCAGCCAAGATATTTATTCACCCCTCCACTTT
cdr3_aa: CASSQDIYSPLHF

d_call: .
v_call: TRBV3-1/TRBV3-2
j_call: TRBJ1-6
clone_size: .
cdr3_nt: TGTGCCAGCAGTCTGGCTAATTCACCCCTCCACTTT
cdr3_aa: CASSLANSPLHF

d_call: TRBD1
v_call: TRBV19
j_call: TRBJ1-2
clone_size: .
cdr3_nt: TGTGCCAGTAGTCCTGACAGGGGAGCTAACTATGGCTACACCTTC
cdr3_aa: CASSPDRGANYGYTF

d_call: TRBD1
v_call: TRBV6-6
j_call: TRBJ1-1
clone_size: .
cdr3_nt: TGTGCCAGCAGTTTCGGACAGGGGGCGCGAAATGAAGCTTTCTTT
cdr3_aa: CASSFGQGARNEAFF

d_call: TRBD1
v_call: TRBV5-1
j_call: TRBJ2-3
clone_size: .
cdr3_nt: TGCGCCAGCAGCCGGTCCGGACAGGGCACCACAGATACGCAGTATTTT
cdr3_aa: CASSRSGQGTTDTQYF

d_call: .
v_call: TRBV3-1/TRBV3-2
j_call: TRBJ1-2
clone_size: few
cdr3_nt: TGTGCCAGCAGCACGGGACTGTTTTTAAGTAATGGCTACACCTTC
cdr3_aa: CASSTGLFLSNGYTF

d_call: TRBD1
v_call: TRBV29-1
j_call: TRBJ2-5
clone_size: .
cdr3_nt: TGCAGCGAGGGGACAGGGAAAGAGACCCAGTACTTC
cdr3_aa: CSEGTGKETQYF

d_call: TRBD1
v_call: TRBV19
j_call: TRBJ2-7
clone_size: .
cdr3_nt: TGTGCCAGTAGCCCCGCCACAGGGGGCCCGCCCTACGAGCAGTACTTC
cdr3_aa: CASSPATGGPPYEQYF

d_call: TRBD1
v_call: TRBV28
j_call: TRBJ2-7
clone_size: .
cdr3_nt: TGTGCCAGCAGTCCTCCCCAGACAGGGGGTTACGAGCAGTACTTC
cdr3_aa: CASSPPQTGGYEQYF

d_call: .
v_call: TRBV28
j_call: TRBJ1-6
clone_size: .
cdr3_nt: TGTGCCAGCAGTCCCCAGGATTCCTATAATTCACCCCTCCACTTT
cdr3_aa: CASSPQDSYNSPLHF

d_call: .
v_call: TRBV6-5
j_call: TRBJ1-2
clone_size: .
cdr3_nt: TGTGCCAGCAGTTACTCATGGGAGAATGGCTACACCTTC
cdr3_aa: CASSYSWENGYTF

d_call: TRBD2
v_call: TRBV29-1
j_call: TRBJ2-3
clone_size: .
cdr3_nt: TGCAGCTTCCTAGCGGGCGGGTCTGCAGATACGCAGTATTTT
cdr3_aa: CSFLAGGSADTQYF

d_call: TRBD1
v_call: TRBV12-5
j_call: TRBJ1-1
clone_size: .
cdr3_nt: TGTGCTAGTGGTTTTTCCCTGACAGGGCTTCCTGAAGCTTTCTTT
cdr3_aa: CASGFSLTGLPEAFF

d_call: TRBD2
v_call: TRBV5-1
j_call: TRBJ2-1
clone_size: .
cdr3_nt: TGCGCCAGCAGCTTTAGCGGGGGGTCTTACAATGAGCAGTTCTTC
cdr3_aa: CASSFSGGSYNEQFF

d_call: .
v_call: TRBV5-1
j_call: TRBJ1-2
clone_size: .
cdr3_nt: TGCGCCAGCAGCTCATCCCAGACAGTTTCGAACATCTATGGCTACACCTTC
cdr3_aa: CASSSSQTVSNIYGYTF

d_call: .
v_call: TRBV28
j_call: TRBJ1-2
clone_size: .
cdr3_nt: TGTGCCAGCGGACCCAGGAGGTACACCTTC
cdr3_aa: CASGPRRYTF

d_call: .
v_call: TRBV28
j_call: TRBJ1-5
clone_size: .
cdr3_nt: TGTGCCAGCAGCTCGTTCTTAAGGGGAGGTGGCAATCAGCCCCAGCATTTT
cdr3_aa: CASSSFLRGGGNQPQHF

d_call: .
v_call: TRBV28
j_call: TRBJ2-7
clone_size: .
cdr3_nt: TGTGCCAGCAGGGAGTTAGCGGCCCTCTACGAGCAGTACTTC
cdr3_aa: CASRELAALYEQYF

d_call: .
v_call: TRBV25-1
j_call: TRBJ1-6
clone_size: few
cdr3_nt: TGTGCCAGCAGCTGGAGCTCCTATAATTCACCCCTCCACTTT
cdr3_aa: CASSWSSYNSPLHF

d_call: .
v_call: TRBV6-5
j_call: TRBJ2-1
clone_size: few
cdr3_nt: TGTGCCAGCAGTTACCTCAATGAGCAGTTCTTC
cdr3_aa: CASSYLNEQFF

d_call: TRBD1
v_call: TRBV5-1
j_call: TRBJ2-1
clone_size: .
cdr3_nt: TGCGCCAGCAGCCAAGTCGGACAGGGTCTTGATGAGCAGTTCTTC
cdr3_aa: CASSQVGQGLDEQFF

d_call: .
v_call: TRBV11-2
j_call: TRBJ2-5
clone_size: .
cdr3_nt: TGTGCCAGCAGCTTAGTTATGGAGACCCAGTACTTC
cdr3_aa: CASSLVMETQYF

d_call: TRBD2
v_call: TRBV5-1
j_call: TRBJ2-1
clone_size: .
cdr3_nt: TGCGCCAGCAGCTTGCTTTCCAGCGGGAGTTCCAATGAGCAGTTCTTC
cdr3_aa: CASSLLSSGSSNEQFF

d_call: .
v_call: TRBV30
j_call: TRBJ1-3
clone_size: .
cdr3_nt: TGTGCCTGGAGTGTTGGGGGGGCTGGAAACACCATATATTTT
cdr3_aa: CAWSVGGAGNTIYF

d_call: .
v_call: TRBV6-5
j_call: TRBJ2-3
clone_size: once
cdr3_nt: TGTGCCAGCAAGATGATTACGGTGGATACGCAGTATTTT
cdr3_aa: CASKMITVDTQYF

d_call: TRBD1
v_call: TRBV28
j_call: TRBJ1-4
clone_size: .
cdr3_nt: TGTGCCAGCAGTTCTGGGACAGGGAATGAAAAACTGTTTTTT
cdr3_aa: CASSSGTGNEKLFF